This passage covers 13 T cell receptor beta chains from one sample sequenced in a study of shared clonotypes between healthy human individuals. Repertoires were generated with immunoSEQ multiplex PCR, while TCRdb's copy carries only in-frame clones and drops some. The sample has a few million clones, around 95% seen once; the top ten hold over 0.1%. The source material was naive CD4+ T cells sorted from blood. Subset described: CD45RA+ positively selected. These TCRs come from a man younger than 35 in good health.

This clone has just one count. The chain has TRBV18 and TRBJ1-2; the match to TRBD1 covers 9 bases. The CDR3 runs to 17 residues. V gave up 1 base and J gave up 5 bases; unmatched junction bases: 11. Germline CDR1 is KGHSH and CDR2 is LQKENI. The CDR3 here is CASSPLLQGQGGYGYTF. In DNA, the CDR3 is TGTGCCAGCTCACCACTGCTCCAGGGACAGGGCGGGTATGGCTACACCTTC.

The genes are TRBV30 and TRBJ2-7; D is uncertain. The V gene lost 4 bases and the J gene lost 6 bases, with 16 bases spanning the gap. Looked up from germline, CDR1 is GTSNPN and CDR2 is SVGIG (reference sequence). This CDR3 comprises 13 residues. CDR3 in amino acids: CAWNETPGSEQYF. The CDR3 DNA reads TGTGCCTGGAACGAGACCCCTGGAAGCGAGCAGTACTTC.

The V gene is TRBV5-4, the J gene TRBJ2-3; 10 nucleotides match TRBD1. Germline V gene lookup returns CDR1 SGHNT and CDR2 YYREEE (reference sequence). This CDR3 is built from 15 residues. V lost 2 bases to trimming and J lost 5 bases; unmatched junction nucleotides: 5. CDR3 sequence: CASSLPGTGVDTQYF. The DNA for the CDR3 is TGTGCCAGCAGCTTACCAGGGACAGGGGTAGATACGCAGTATTTT.

This chain joins TRBV9 and TRBJ1-6; D possibly corresponds to TRBD1 (5 bases). The germline V gene has CDR1 SGDLS and CDR2 YYNGEE. V was pared by 5 bases and J by 8 bases, with 11 bases between. The CDR3 loop spans 13 amino acids. CDR3 sequence (DNA): TGTGCCAGCAGTAGGGACGCGGATTCACCCCTCCACTTT. Its translation is CASSRDADSPLHF.

The chain has TRBV9 and TRBJ1-1; 7 bases are a match to TRBD1. Unmatched junction bases numbered 8, after V lost 0 bases and J lost 0 bases. Per germline, CDR1 SGDLS and CDR2 YYNGEE. The CDR3 loop spans 17 amino acids. The CDR3 here is CASSVVYGTVMNTEAFF. Written as DNA, the CDR3 is TGTGCCAGCAGCGTAGTATATGGGACAGTTATGAACACTGAAGCTTTCTTT.

This rearrangement joins TRBV9 to TRBJ1-6, with D perhaps matching TRBD1 (5 bases). The CDR3 length is 15 residues. V was cut by 0 bases and J by 4 bases, with 8 bases left in between. Germline V gene sequence: CDR1 SGDLS, CDR2 YYNGEE. CDR3 bases: TGTGCCAGCAGCGTAGGGGGGGTTTATAATTCACCCCTCCACTTT. It encodes CASSVGGVYNSPLHF.

The chain uses TRBV7-2 and TRBJ2-1, with D possibly matching TRBD2 (6 bases). This CDR3 is 14 amino acids long. Germline V lookup: CDR1 SGHTA, CDR2 FQGNSA. V was cut by 0 bases and J by 7 bases, with 10 bases left in between. The DNA of the CDR3 is TGTGCCAGCAGCTTAGCGACGGAGGGAAATGAGCAGTTCTTC. Translation: CASSLATEGNEQFF.

J is TRBJ2-7 and V is TRBV4-3; no reliable D call. Germline CDR1 is LGHNA and CDR2 is YSLEER. The CDR3 spans 14 residues. V gave up 0 bases and J gave up 2 bases, with 8 bases separating them. DNA of the CDR3: TGCGCCAGCAGCCAAGAGGCGCTAGCCTACGAGCAGTACTTC. Its translation is CASSQEALAYEQYF.

The gene calls are TRBV18 and TRBJ1-2, with a weak D call TRBD1 (5 bases). The germline V and J ends were trimmed by 2 bases and 6 bases, with 16 bases remaining between them. Germline CDR1 and CDR2: KGHSH and LQKENI. This CDR3 contains 15 residues. CDR3 DNA: TGTGCCAGCTCACCAAACCTCGACAGCTATAATGGCTACACCTTC. It specifies CASSPNLDSYNGYTF.

Here the CDR3 DNA reads TGTGCCTGGAGTAGGAAGGGACTTCGGTACGAGCAGTACTTC. It is translated as CAWSRKGLRYEQYF. The rearrangement joins TRBV30 to TRBJ2-7; a weak D match, TRBD2 (6 bases). V shed 2 bases and J shed 4 bases, with 15 bases lying between them. The CDR3 loop spans 14 amino acids. The germline gives CDR1 GTSNPN, CDR2 SVGIG (reference sequence).

This rearrangement joins TRBV10-2 to TRBJ2-3; the match to TRBD2 covers 9 bases. The CDR3 extends over 15 amino acids. The V gene end was trimmed by 9 bases and the J gene end by 4 bases; junction bases not matched to a gene: 11. Germline CDR1 WSHSY, CDR2 SAAADI. The CDR3 nucleotides read TGCGCCAGTAGGGCGGGGGGGTGGTCTGCAGATACGCAGTATTTT. It specifies CASRAGGWSADTQYF.

The CDR3 DNA sequence: TGTGCCAGCAGTCCCTGGACAGGGGCGGAAGATACGCAGTATTTT. Translated, it gives CASSPWTGAEDTQYF. The genes are TRBV28 and TRBJ2-3; 9 bases fit TRBD1. From germline, CDR1 is MDHEN and CDR2 SYDVKM. This CDR3 region has 15 residues. The V segment lost 5 bases and the J segment 5 bases; nucleotides outside the gene matches: 8.

This chain links TRBV4-2 with TRBJ2-7; 8 positions agree with TRBD1. This CDR3 region has 16 residues. Looked up from germline, CDR1 is LGHNA and CDR2 is YNFKEQ. Trimming took 0 bases from V and 3 from J; bases not matched to a gene: 7. CDR3 nucleotide sequence: TGTGCCAGCAGCCAAGACTCGGCAGGGGGCGTCTACGAGCAGTACTTC. Translating it yields CASSQDSAGGVYEQYF.